Included here is one TCR beta chain sequence, with context. No cognate antigen has been identified for it. The input lacks base qualities; no much larger clone sits a single base away. This record comes from a study of cytomegalovirus exposure and HLA in healthy donors (dated by TCRdb to the late 2010s). A note on the overall study: In an earlier analysis of approximately 500 of the donors, approximately 300 Gb of sequence data and approximately 100 million unique TCR beta sequences from 180 million or so T cells were reported. Roughly 300 gigabases of sequencing data and approximately 92 million unique TCR sequences made up an early release that covered around 640 HLA-typed donors. Among the approximately 430 genotyped donors, approximately 76% belonged to the genetic ancestry cluster associated with self-reported Caucasian donors. The study was designed to test whether signatures of past pathogen exposure could be identified by cataloging public T cell receptors. Using immunosequencing, the study profiled T cell repertoires from roughly 650 subjects and related those repertoires to cytomegalovirus serostatus. In addition to the first cohort of 666 subjects, a separate validation cohort of under 150 different subjects was used. To predict cytomegalovirus infection status, the study brought together high-throughput TCR immunosequencing, statistical association of individual TCRs with disease status, and machine learning. In a later analysis, previously published TCR beta repertoires from 550 to 700 donors were re-analyzed and high-resolution HLA genotyping was added so that TCR occurrence patterns could be studied. The later analysis used no new phenotypic data to find candidate immune exposures, relying instead on TCR beta sequences and their occurrence across donors. An earlier analysis of around 640 of the donors used high-throughput TCR beta sequencing to judge whether each TCR beta V gene segment behaved as functional or pseudogenic. Donor age, sex, ethnicity and CMV serostatus were collected together with the repertoire data. In a later genetic analysis, genome-wide SNP genotypes for about three fifths of the roughly 670 donors were used, and that subset was treated as a discovery cohort. All discovery cohort repertoires had been generated on a single sequencing platform. Class I and class II HLA loci were covered by the typing at four-digit resolution. Typing coverage differed by locus: A, B, C, DRB1 and DQB1 were typed in about 629-640 donors, DQA1 in 522, DPA1 in 600 to 610, and DPB1 in about 450. A few DR-DQ haplotypes were treated as single units for association and clustering because of strong linkage in the cohort. Among about 400 genotyped donors of the cohort, an average of around 250,000 unique TCR beta nucleotide sequences was sequenced per donor, of which 15% to 20% were non-productive. The study at large found these results: The only immune exposure information available for the cohort was CMV serostatus. A total of roughly 160 TCR beta chains were listed by the study as associated with cytomegalovirus. The sequencing pipeline was judged likely to have produced a cluster of highly shared sequence variants as a technical artifact. According to a later analysis, most CMV-associated TCR beta chains appeared to be HLA-restricted, and the HLA associations seemed to be driven largely by CMV exposure. Three of the identified cytomegalovirus-associated TCR beta chains were confirmed in vitro to be specific for cytomegalovirus antigens. In a later genetic analysis, a missense DCLRE1C variant was associated with V-gene and J-gene trimming of TCR beta chains, and the association was replicated in an independent cohort. While some public TCRs were present in many individuals, most TCR sequences turned up only very rarely across donors. Assigning TCR associations to individual alleles was difficult when HLA alleles, especially DR and DQ, strongly co-occurred. In a later analysis, several top co-occurrence clusters were reported to appear linked to parvovirus B19, influenza, CMV and Epstein-Barr virus. In both the original and validation cohorts, the classifier was reported to diagnose cytomegalovirus status with high specificity and sensitivity. Roughly uniform sequencing depth across donors was assumed in presence/absence analyses, although this assumption may not hold. Linkage disequilibrium might explain the correlated functional status among segregating V segments, but an unknown experimental factor could not be ruled out. In an earlier analysis of some 550 of the donors, most TCR beta V segments were observed in productive rearrangements about 90% or about 30% of the time, broadly matching IMGT annotations. In a later analysis, HLA-associated TCR beta chains showed more clonal expansion and lower generation probabilities than non-associated chains that were equally common. In a later analysis, TCR association rates were found to vary across HLA loci, with the most associated TCRs seen for DRB1 alleles and the fewest for HLA-C alleles. A later genetic analysis reported fewer N-insertions in productive TCRs among donors in an Asian-associated ancestry cluster than the roughly 620-donor mean. Specific HLA alleles were associated with 15,000 to 20,000 TCR beta sequences at a false discovery rate of 0.05 in a later analysis. HLA typing was unavailable for some donors at each locus, so association tests used only the typed subset. In this cohort, only TCR beta chains were sequenced, and detectable features were limited by the absence of alpha or paired-chain data. Because counts were too low, under 20 rarely observed V segments, including chromosome 9 orphons, were left out of the earlier analysis of several hundred of the donors. A further reported finding was that TCR beta sequences accurately predicted the HLA-A and HLA-B alleles for most subjects in the first cohort. The authors suggested that the approach could potentially be generalized to other disease states and immunological phenotypes.

The cohort was made up of 500 to 800 healthy bone marrow donors. All cohort members were sampled while nominally healthy, although unrecorded immune exposures were likely present. The donor was CMV seronegative and belonged to the group of over 350 seronegative cohort members. A peripheral blood sample was provided by each donor, and peripheral blood mononuclear cells were used for TCR beta sequencing. Genomic DNA was extracted from the blood cell samples with the Qiagen DNeasy Blood Extraction Kit. The receptor library was made with the immunoSEQ multiplex PCR assay. For the multiplex PCR, a mixture combining 60 forward primers for TCR Vbeta segments and 13 reverse primers for TCR Jbeta segments was used. The CDR3 region of rearranged TCR beta genes was amplified from genomic DNA with a multiplex PCR assay. Amplified TCR beta libraries were sequenced as 87-base-pair reads on the Illumina HiSeq System. As for the original processing: A later analysis tallied 75 million to 85 million unique TCR beta chains across the 640 or so repertoires, and some 10 million of those chains were shared by two or more donors. Raw reads were error-corrected and collapsed into unique sequences with a nearest-neighbor algorithm that merged closely related sequences to remove PCR and sequencing errors. Alignment of CDR3 sequences to IMGT reference sequences was used to assign V, D and J gene segments. For a sequence to be retained, a match of at least six nucleotides was required to both a V gene segment and a J gene segment. Rearrangements were called productive when the CDR3 lacked stop codons and stayed in frame with V and J; all others were non-productive. Following IMGT convention, CDR3 was defined as the stretch from the second conserved V-encoded cysteine to the conserved J-encoded phenylalanine. The earlier analysis of around 640 of the donors excluded sequences that lacked an unambiguous match to a single V gene segment. An earlier analysis of just under 600 of the donors called V segments functional above 56.7% productive rearrangements and segregating when the between-donor standard deviation exceeded 5%. A statistical classification framework was built to diagnose cytomegalovirus status from the catalog of TCR beta chain sequences. In a later analysis, V and J genes were assigned by comparing TCR nucleotide sequences against IMGT/GENE-DB human TR gene sequences. A later analysis assigned CDR3 sequences and most-parsimonious VDJ recombination scenarios with the TCRdist pipeline. In a later analysis, each TCR beta chain was defined by its CDR3 amino acid sequence together with its V-gene family, and reads without a unique V-gene family were excluded. In a later analysis, nearly 600 highly shared, low-generation-probability nucleotide sequences were removed to address suspected cross-contamination and a sequencing artifact. For each public chain, a later analysis derived a clonal expansion index from normalized ranks of inferred template counts within each repertoire. Generation probabilities in a later analysis came from a VDJ recombination model fitted to out-of-frame rearrangements, and those results were checked against IGoR. A later analysis scored TCR-TCR, TCR-HLA and TCR-CMV co-occurrence with hypergeometric tests, applying a repertoire-size bias correction to TCR pairs. In a later analysis, false discovery rates were estimated by permuting HLA or CMV assignments 20 times. In a later analysis, co-occurring TCRs were grouped using DBSCAN, with TCRdist sequence similarity added in when clustering inside HLA-allele-positive subsets. Repertoires with fewer than 30,000 or more than 120,000 public chains, plus five repertoires with anomalous nucleotide sharing, were excluded from co-occurrence clustering. TCRdb re-hosts the immuneACCESS table, in-frame sequences only. Its copies lack some clones; in the studies checked, an unresolved V gene accounts for under half of them, and the cause for the rest is not known. V and J calls and clone size are copied from that table; D and trimming were computed from the DNA. This sample holds 150,000 to 200,000 clones; around 83% were observed only once. The ten top clones hold over 1.5% of the sample.

This TCR was sampled from a man aged 50-59 years in good health and CMV-seronegative. The sequenced sample consisted of PBMCs.

CDR3 sequence: CASSGRLVMDEQYF. The sequenced DNA is TGTGCCAGCAGCGGAAGACTAGTAATGGACGAGCAGTACTTC. This chain is built from TRBV11-2 and TRBJ2-7, and possibly TRBD2, on 6 matching bases. From a lookup of the germline V gene, CDR1 and CDR2 are SGHAT and FQNNGV. The cysteine opens and the phenylalanine closes a CDR3 of 14 amino acids. Only the CDR3 region is kept as DNA, spanning 42 bases read in frame from base 1. V is reduced by 5 bases and J by 5 bases, leaving a spacing of 16 bases between them. Here the CDR3 is joined to the reference TRBV11-2 and TRBJ2-7 genes, and the full variable domain is: EAGVAQSPRYKIIEKRQSVAFWCNPISGHATLYWYQQILGQGPKLLIQFQNNGVVDDSQLPKDRFSAERLKGVDSTLKIQPAKLEDSAVYLCASSGRLVMDEQYFGPGTRLTVT.